The 27 T cell receptor beta chains given below trace back to one sample, sequenced in a study of shared clonotypes between healthy human individuals. Assay: immunoSEQ multiplex PCR; the TCRdb copy retains only in-frame clones and omits some. The sample lists some 2,000,000 clones, roughly 95% occurring once. Sample: naive CD4+ T cells sorted from blood. Sample subset: CD45RA+ positively selected. These receptors were collected from a man aged 18 to 29 in good health.

This sequence joins TRBV21-1 and TRBJ1-2; the D call of TRBD1 is as the table states it, not checked on the DNA. TRBV21-1 is labeled a pseudogene. CDR3 length: 16 residues. The CDR3 DNA sequence: TGTGCCAGCAGCACCCACGGACAGAACCTTTTCGATGGCTACACCTTC. It specifies CASSTHGQNLFDGYTF.

This clone was picked up a small number of times. The chain recombines TRBV6-1 with TRBJ1-6; TRBD1 aligns across 7 bases. Looked up from germline, CDR1 is MNHNS and CDR2 is SASEGT. The trim removed 6 bases at V and 6 bases at J, leaving 8 bases unmatched. The CDR3 covers 15 residues. The CDR3 nucleotides read TGTGCCAGCAGCGGACGGGACAGCATTAATTCACCCCTCCACTTT. Protein: CASSGRDSINSPLHF.

This sequence joins TRBV7-9 and TRBJ1-3, with TRBD1 matching over 8 bases. V dropped 5 bases and J dropped 0; count of bases not matched to a gene: 9. Per germline, CDR1 SEHNR and CDR2 FQNEAQ (reference sequence). CDR3 length: 17 residues. CDR3 nucleotide sequence: TGTGCCAGCAGCAAGGGGACAGGCGGGAGCTCTGGAAACACCATATATTTT. This sequence encodes CASSKGTGGSSGNTIYF.

The chain has TRBV25-1 and TRBJ2-7, with D possibly called TRBD1 or TRBD2 (5 bases each). In germline, CDR1 is MGHDK, CDR2 SYGVNS. With 0 bases removed from V and 2 bases from J, the gap between germline ends came to 8 bases. This CDR3 has 14 amino acids. CDR3 nucleotides: TGTGCCAGCAGTGAATATGGGGGAACCTACGAGCAGTACTTC. It yields the protein CASSEYGGTYEQYF.

As concerns this clone: A much bigger clone sits one base away, suggesting this may be a read error. The sample carries other DNA sequences with the same CDR3. This chain uses TRBV7-8 with TRBJ2-4; D call uncertain. Per germline, CDR1 SGHVS and CDR2 FQNEAQ. The CDR3 consists of 11 residues. CDR3 nucleotides: TGCGCCAGCAGCGTCAATCAGATTCAGTACTTC. This sequence encodes CASSVNQIQYF.

A single count supports this clone. This chain uses TRBV6-1 with TRBJ1-1; D not resolved. Deletions cut 2 bases from V and 1 base from J, with 8 bases between. CDR3 size: 14 residues. The V gene's germline CDR1 is MNHNS and CDR2 SASEGT. The CDR3 DNA is TGTGCCAGCAGTGAACTAAGGCGGAACACTGAAGCTTTCTTT. It specifies CASSELRRNTEAFF.

The chain has TRBV7-2 and TRBJ2-5, with D tentatively TRBD2 (6 bases). This CDR3 spans 16 amino acids. CDR1 is SGHTA and CDR2 is FQGNSA in the germline V gene. V was pared by 0 bases and J by 0 bases, with 11 bases between. CDR3 sequence: CASSLAGGSYQETQYF. The DNA for the CDR3 is TGTGCCAGCAGCTTAGCGGGGGGTTCGTACCAAGAGACCCAGTACTTC.

The chain uses TRBV2 and TRBJ2-2, with 7 positions matching TRBD1. Per the germline V gene, CDR1 is SNHLY and CDR2 is FYNNEI. Unmatched junction bases numbered 2, after V lost 6 bases and J lost 4 bases. This CDR3 is 13 amino acids long. CDR3 bases: TGTGCCAGCAGGAGGACAGGCACCGGGGAGCTGTTTTTT. This encodes CASRRTGTGELFF.

In this sample, this clone turned up once. The J gene is TRBJ2-5, the V gene TRBV18; 8 bases map to TRBD1. The CDR3 loop spans 13 amino acids. Per germline, CDR1 KGHSH and CDR2 LQKENI. Trimming cost V 6 bases and J 5 bases; bases outside gene matches: 5. CDR3 sequence: CASSLDRAETQYF. The DNA of the CDR3 is TGTGCCAGCTCTTTGGACAGGGCGGAGACCCAGTACTTC.

The chain joins TRBV9 to TRBJ2-3, with 8 bases identical to TRBD1. This CDR3 region has 18 residues. With 2 bases clipped from V and 0 bases from J, the junction kept 11 bases outside the gene matches. Germline V gene data show CDR1 as SGDLS and CDR2 as YYNGEE. This CDR3 reads CASSVSLPGTGSTDTQYF. CDR3 in DNA: TGTGCCAGCAGCGTTTCATTACCCGGGACAGGTAGCACAGATACGCAGTATTTT.

DNA of the CDR3: TGTGCCAGCTCAACGACCCTAGGAGCCCCTGGCTCCTACAATGAGCAGTTCTTC. This sequence encodes CASSTTLGAPGSYNEQFF. V and J are TRBV18 and TRBJ2-1, with D uncertain. Germline loops: CDR1 KGHSH, CDR2 LQKENI. The V gene lost 5 bases and the J gene lost 0 bases, with 20 bases spanning the gap. CDR3 length: 18 residues.

The chain combines TRBV6-6 with TRBJ2-1, with D uncertain. Germline loops: CDR1 MNHNY, CDR2 SVGAGI (reference sequence). Trimming pared 8 bases from V and 4 bases from J, leaving 9 bases between. This CDR3 is 12 amino acids long. CDR3 coding DNA: TGTGCCAGCCGACAAGGGTACAATGAGCAGTTCTTC. It encodes CASRQGYNEQFF.

Worth noting for this clone: This may stem from a read error, because a much larger clone lies one nucleotide away. This specimen includes other DNA sequences encoding the same CDR3. The V gene is TRBV28, the J gene TRBJ1-5; tentatively, D is TRBD1 (6 bases). The CDR3 is 15 amino acids. V was shortened by 5 bases and J by 4 bases, with 15 bases between the two germline ends. Germline V gene data show CDR1 as MDHEN and CDR2 as SYDVKM. The CDR3 is CASSLRGRGNQPQHF. The CDR3 bases are TGTGCCAGCAGTCTTAGGGGAAGGGGGAATCAGCCCCAGCATTTT.

The gene calls are TRBV30 and TRBJ1-1, with D unresolved. Germline values: CDR1 GTSNPN, CDR2 SVGIG (reference sequence). V was pared by 2 bases and J by 6 bases, with 13 bases between. This CDR3 comprises 13 residues. This CDR3 is CAWSTRSSAEAFF. The CDR3 bases are TGTGCCTGGAGTACCCGCAGTTCGGCTGAAGCTTTCTTT.

This chain uses TRBV4-3 with TRBJ2-3; 9 bases are a match to TRBD2. Looked up from germline, CDR1 is LGHNA and CDR2 is YSLEER. J was trimmed by 4 bases and V by 1 base; bases with no gene match: 9. This CDR3 has 17 amino acids. CDR3 sequence (DNA): TGCGCCAGCAGCCAAGGCTGGACTAGCGTCGAGCCAGATACGCAGTATTTT. Translated, it gives CASSQGWTSVEPDTQYF.

The genes are TRBV9 and TRBJ2-2, with D perhaps TRBD1 (5 bases). Germline CDR1 is SGDLS and CDR2 is YYNGEE. Trimming shortened V by 0 bases and J by 4 bases, and 10 bases separated the two germline ends. This CDR3 region has 15 residues. The chain's CDR3 is CASSVEGHFTGELFF. CDR3 sequence (DNA): TGTGCCAGCAGCGTAGAAGGACATTTCACCGGGGAGCTGTTTTTT.

This clone was counted at least ten times. The chain couples TRBV9 to TRBJ2-3, with a possible D match to TRBD2 (5 bases). The CDR3 covers 13 residues. CDR1 and CDR2 from the germline V gene are SGDLS and YYNGEE. V was clipped by 3 bases and J by 5 bases, with 10 bases between them. CDR3 residues: CASSAGYVDTQYF. The CDR3 DNA is TGTGCCAGCAGCGCGGGGTACGTAGATACGCAGTATTTT. The variable domain in full, completed from reference TRBV9 and TRBJ2-3, reads DSGVTQTPKHLITATGQRVTLRCSPRSGDLSVYWYQQSLDQGLQFLIQYYNGEERAKGNILERFSAQQFPDLHSELNLSSLELGDSALYFCASSAGYVDTQYFGPGTRLTVL.

This chain connects TRBV2 to TRBJ1-2; 8 bases match TRBD1. Germline CDR1 and CDR2: SNHLY and FYNNEI. The CDR3 covers 13 residues. V lost 5 bases and J lost 8; bases outside the gene matches: 7. The CDR3 region is CASSPDRGGGYTF. As DNA, the CDR3 is TGTGCCAGCAGTCCCGACAGGGGTGGGGGCTACACCTTC.

This chain joins TRBV6-5 and TRBJ2-7; the match to TRBD1 covers 10 bases. This CDR3 spans 14 amino acids. With 6 bases clipped from V and 5 bases from J, the junction kept 7 bases outside the gene matches. Looked up from germline, CDR1 is MNHEY and CDR2 is SVGAGI. The CDR3 region is CASSRDRGLHEQYF. The DNA for the CDR3 is TGTGCCAGCAGCCGAGACAGGGGGCTACACGAGCAGTACTTC.

Regarding this clone: In the same sample, other DNA sequences code for this CDR3. This sequence joins TRBV30 and TRBJ1-5; 8 bases are shared with TRBD1. Per the germline V gene, CDR1 is GTSNPN and CDR2 is SVGIG (reference sequence). The CDR3 covers 13 residues. The V gene end was trimmed by 3 bases and the J gene end by 7 bases; junction bases not matched to a gene: 5. DNA for the CDR3: TGTGCCTGGAGAGGACAGGGTGGACAGCCCCAGCATTTT. This codes for CAWRGQGGQPQHF.

The chain combines TRBV4-3 with TRBJ2-1; D is possibly TRBD1 (6 bases). V lost 0 bases and J 8 bases, leaving 8 bases between the germline ends. The CDR3 runs 13 residues. Per germline, CDR1 LGHNA and CDR2 YSLEER. CDR3 region: CASSQEQGYEQFF. CDR3 in DNA: TGCGCCAGCAGCCAAGAACAGGGATATGAGCAGTTCTTC.

This clone occurred once. This same CDR3 is encoded by further DNA sequences in the sample. V and J are TRBV5-1 and TRBJ1-2, with TRBD1 as a possible D gene (5 bases). The germline CDR1 and CDR2 sequences are SGHRS and YFSETQ. Trimming removed 0 bases at V and 5 bases at J, with 5 bases between. The CDR3 extends over 12 amino acids. CDR3 bases: TGCGCCAGCAGCTTGGACAGGTATGGCTACACCTTC. This sequence encodes CASSLDRYGYTF.

As to this clone: Because the CDR3's place on the DNA is in doubt, the DNA is left out and the CDR3 is given as listed by TCRdb. This chain uses TRBV27 with TRBJ2-2; the table gives TRBD1 as D, unverified against the DNA. From germline, CDR1 is MNHEY and CDR2 SMNVEV (reference sequence). The CDR3 is made up of 19 amino acids, end residues included. CDR3 region: CASSSSKVYGHDMSGELFF.

This chain joins TRBV19 and TRBJ2-3, with 9 bases identical to TRBD1. The CDR3 is 18 residues long. Trimming removed 3 bases from V and 2 bases from J; junction bases left unmatched: 12. Germline assignment: CDR1 LNHDA and CDR2 SQIVND (reference sequence). The CDR3 spells CASSIIPTGTGLTDTQYF. The DNA for the CDR3 is TGTGCCAGTAGTATTATCCCCACCGGGACAGGGCTCACAGATACGCAGTATTTT.

This sequence joins TRBV27 and TRBJ2-5; tentative D call: TRBD1 (5 bases). Per germline, CDR1 MNHEY and CDR2 SMNVEV (reference sequence). Trimming pared 2 bases from V and 5 bases from J, leaving 18 bases between. This CDR3 has 16 amino acids. This CDR3 is CASSLGTGRIQETQYF. In DNA, the CDR3 is TGTGCCAGCAGTTTAGGTACAGGCCGAATCCAGGAGACCCAGTACTTC.

The CDR3 sequence is CASSFAGTGGEQYF. The CDR3 DNA reads TGTGCCAGCAGCTTCGCCGGGACAGGGGGCGAGCAGTACTTC. The V gene is TRBV27, the J gene TRBJ2-7; 11 nucleotides agree with TRBD1. Trimming at V came to 6 bases and at J to 6 bases, leaving 7 bases not matched to a gene. The germline CDR1 and CDR2 sequences are MNHEY and SMNVEV (reference sequence). The CDR3 is 14 residues long.

V usage is TRBV30 and J usage is TRBJ1-2; tentative D call: TRBD1 (5 bases). Germline CDR1 and CDR2: GTSNPN and SVGIG (reference sequence). The V gene lost 5 bases and the J gene lost 3 bases, with 13 bases spanning the gap. This CDR3 has 13 residues. The CDR3 loop reads CAWGPGLDYGYTF. The CDR3 DNA sequence: TGTGCCTGGGGACCGGGACTAGACTATGGCTACACCTTC.